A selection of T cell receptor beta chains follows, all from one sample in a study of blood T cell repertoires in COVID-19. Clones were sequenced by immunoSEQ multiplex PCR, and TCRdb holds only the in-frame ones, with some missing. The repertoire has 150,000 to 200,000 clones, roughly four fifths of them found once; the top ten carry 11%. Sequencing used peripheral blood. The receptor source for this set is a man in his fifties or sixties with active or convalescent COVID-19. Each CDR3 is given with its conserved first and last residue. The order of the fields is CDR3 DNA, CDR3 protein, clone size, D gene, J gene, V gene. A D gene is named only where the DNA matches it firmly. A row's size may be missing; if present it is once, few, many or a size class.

CDR3 DNA: TGTGCCAGCAGCCAATTGGCAGGGGAAAAACTGTTTTTT
CDR3 protein: CASSQLAGEKLFF
clone size: -
D gene: -
J gene: TRBJ1-4
V gene: TRBV16

CDR3 DNA: TGCGCCAGCAGCTTGGGGGTGGGACTGGACTACGAGCAGTACTTC
CDR3 protein: CASSLGVGLDYEQYF
clone size: -
D gene: -
J gene: TRBJ2-7
V gene: TRBV5-1

CDR3 DNA: TGCGCCAGCAGCTTGGGGCCTACAGGGAGCGGAAACACCATATATTTT
CDR3 protein: CASSLGPTGSGNTIYF
clone size: -
D gene: -
J gene: TRBJ1-3
V gene: TRBV5-1

CDR3 DNA: TGTGCCAGCAGCAGCGGACAGGGGGCAGGCTACGAGCAGTACTTC
CDR3 protein: CASSSGQGAGYEQYF
clone size: -
D gene: -
J gene: TRBJ2-7
V gene: TRBV21-1

CDR3 DNA: TGCGCCAGCAGCCCCACAGCCGGCACCTACGAGCAGTACTTC
CDR3 protein: CASSPTAGTYEQYF
clone size: -
D gene: -
J gene: TRBJ2-7
V gene: TRBV5-1

CDR3 DNA: TGCAGTGCCTCCATACTAGCGGACTCCTACAATGAGCAGTTCTTC
CDR3 protein: CSASILADSYNEQFF
clone size: -
D gene: TRBD2
J gene: TRBJ2-1
V gene: TRBV29-1

CDR3 DNA: TGTGCCAGCAGCAGGACTAGCGGAGAGACCCAGTACTTC
CDR3 protein: CASSRTSGETQYF
clone size: -
D gene: TRBD2
J gene: TRBJ2-5
V gene: TRBV7-9

CDR3 DNA: TGTGCCAGCAGCCAAGATCAGGACAGATACAATGAGCAGTTCTTC
CDR3 protein: CASSQDQDRYNEQFF
clone size: -
D gene: -
J gene: TRBJ2-1
V gene: TRBV3-1/TRBV3-2

CDR3 DNA: TGTGCCAGCAGCCTGGGACAGGGATCGAACACTGAAGCTTTCTTT
CDR3 protein: CASSLGQGSNTEAFF
clone size: few
D gene: TRBD1
J gene: TRBJ1-1
V gene: TRBV3-1/TRBV3-2

CDR3 DNA: TGCGCCAGCAGTGAGCCAGGGCTTTCCTACGAGCAGTACTTC
CDR3 protein: CASSEPGLSYEQYF
clone size: -
D gene: -
J gene: TRBJ2-7
V gene: TRBV10-2

CDR3 DNA: TGTGCCAGCAGCTTGGTGGCTAGAAACACCGGGGAGCTGTTTTTT
CDR3 protein: CASSLVARNTGELFF
clone size: -
D gene: -
J gene: TRBJ2-2
V gene: TRBV5-6

CDR3 DNA: TGTGCCAGCAGTCCGGGGAGAAGCTCCTACGAGCAGTACTTC
CDR3 protein: CASSPGRSSYEQYF
clone size: once
D gene: -
J gene: TRBJ2-7
V gene: TRBV3-1/TRBV3-2

CDR3 DNA: TGTGCCAGCACTGAAAGGGCGGGAGCTAGCACAGATACGCAGTATTTT
CDR3 protein: CASTERAGASTDTQYF
clone size: few
D gene: TRBD2
J gene: TRBJ2-3
V gene: TRBV6-1

CDR3 DNA: TGTGCCAGTACTCGAGGAGGGACAGGGATCCGAACTGAAGCTTTCTTT
CDR3 protein: CASTRGGTGIRTEAFF
clone size: once
D gene: TRBD1
J gene: TRBJ1-1
V gene: TRBV19

CDR3 DNA: TGTGCCAGCAGCTATTACAGGGGAGGGAACACTGAAGCTTTCTTT
CDR3 protein: CASSYYRGGNTEAFF
clone size: -
D gene: TRBD1
J gene: TRBJ1-1
V gene: TRBV3-1/TRBV3-2

CDR3 DNA: TGTGCCAGCAGTGCGGGACCGAGCTCGAACACCATATATTTT
CDR3 protein: CASSAGPSSNTIYF
clone size: -
D gene: -
J gene: TRBJ1-3
V gene: TRBV7-2

CDR3 DNA: TGTGCCAGCAGCCAAGGTAGCGAGGGCTGGTCACCCCTCCACTTT
CDR3 protein: CASSQGSEGWSPLHF
clone size: -
D gene: -
J gene: TRBJ1-6
V gene: TRBV3-1/TRBV3-2

CDR3 DNA: TGTGCCAGTAGTTTCAGAGCCCCGACAGGGGGCGGAGGTGATCAGCCCCAGCATTTT
CDR3 protein: CASSFRAPTGGGGDQPQHF
clone size: -
D gene: TRBD1
J gene: TRBJ1-5
V gene: TRBV19

CDR3 DNA: TGTGCCAGCAGCCAAGTGAGGGGAAACACCATATATTTT
CDR3 protein: CASSQVRGNTIYF
clone size: -
D gene: -
J gene: TRBJ1-3
V gene: TRBV3-1/TRBV3-2

CDR3 DNA: TGTGCCAGCAGTTACGGTACAGGGGGGAATGAAAAACTGTTTTTT
CDR3 protein: CASSYGTGGNEKLFF
clone size: -
D gene: TRBD1
J gene: TRBJ1-4
V gene: TRBV6-5

CDR3 DNA: TGTGCCAGTAGCCCCGGGGGGAAAGAGACCCAGTACTTC
CDR3 protein: CASSPGGKETQYF
clone size: -
D gene: TRBD2
J gene: TRBJ2-5
V gene: TRBV19

CDR3 DNA: TGTGCCAGTTCTATGGGGGGAAGTACTGAAGCTTTCTTT
CDR3 protein: CASSMGGSTEAFF
clone size: -
D gene: -
J gene: TRBJ1-1
V gene: TRBV19

CDR3 DNA: TGTGCCAGCAGCCAAGTCAGTACGGGCAATGAGCAGTTCTTC
CDR3 protein: CASSQVSTGNEQFF
clone size: few
D gene: -
J gene: TRBJ2-1
V gene: TRBV3-1/TRBV3-2

CDR3 DNA: TGTGCCAGCAGCGTGACTAGCGGGAGGGCCGGGGATACGCAGTATTTT
CDR3 protein: CASSVTSGRAGDTQYF
clone size: -
D gene: TRBD2
J gene: TRBJ2-3
V gene: TRBV3-1/TRBV3-2

CDR3 DNA: TGTGCCAGTAGTATCAGGCAGGGTCTCACTGAAGCTTTCTTT
CDR3 protein: CASSIRQGLTEAFF
clone size: -
D gene: -
J gene: TRBJ1-1
V gene: TRBV19

CDR3 DNA: TGTGCCAGCAGCTTGGGGGGGCGGATGAGCGAGCAGTTCTTC
CDR3 protein: CASSLGGRMSEQFF
clone size: -
D gene: -
J gene: TRBJ2-1
V gene: TRBV5-4

CDR3 DNA: TGTGCCAGCAGCGCAGGGGATACCTACGAGCAGTACTTC
CDR3 protein: CASSAGDTYEQYF
clone size: -
D gene: -
J gene: TRBJ2-7
V gene: TRBV5-4

CDR3 DNA: TGCGCCAGCAGTGAGTCCACATATCAGCCCCAGCATTTT
CDR3 protein: CASSESTYQPQHF
clone size: once
D gene: -
J gene: TRBJ1-5
V gene: TRBV10-1

CDR3 DNA: TGTGCCAGTAGTATAAGTAGCTCCTACGAGCAGTACTTC
CDR3 protein: CASSISSSYEQYF
clone size: -
D gene: -
J gene: TRBJ2-7
V gene: TRBV19

CDR3 DNA: TGTGCCAGCAGCTTGGGAGGTTTCGCCTATAATTCACCCCTCCACTTT
CDR3 protein: CASSLGGFAYNSPLHF
clone size: -
D gene: -
J gene: TRBJ1-6
V gene: TRBV5-6

CDR3 DNA: TGTGCCAGCAGCACCCGACAGGGGGACTACAATGAGCAGTTCTTC
CDR3 protein: CASSTRQGDYNEQFF
clone size: -
D gene: TRBD1
J gene: TRBJ2-1
V gene: TRBV5-5

CDR3 DNA: TGTGCCAGTGGGAGGGATAGCAATCAGCCCCAGCATTTT
CDR3 protein: CASGRDSNQPQHF
clone size: -
D gene: -
J gene: TRBJ1-5
V gene: TRBV19

CDR3 DNA: TGTGCCACAAAGGACTACAGAGCCGCCTCTAGCACAGATACGCAGTATTTT
CDR3 protein: CATKDYRAASSTDTQYF
clone size: -
D gene: -
J gene: TRBJ2-3
V gene: TRBV24-1

CDR3 DNA: TGTGCCAGCAGCCAAGGGCAGGTCTATGGCTACACCTTC
CDR3 protein: CASSQGQVYGYTF
clone size: -
D gene: -
J gene: TRBJ1-2
V gene: TRBV3-1/TRBV3-2

CDR3 DNA: TGTGCCAGCAGCGAGTCCCGGGACAGCGTGGGAGAAAAACTGTTTTTT
CDR3 protein: CASSESRDSVGEKLFF
clone size: -
D gene: TRBD1
J gene: TRBJ1-4
V gene: TRBV7-9

CDR3 DNA: TGTGCCAGCAGCTTGGCCTCAGTCGGCAGGGGTGGGACGGAAAAACTGTTTTTT
CDR3 protein: CASSLASVGRGGTEKLFF
clone size: -
D gene: -
J gene: TRBJ1-4
V gene: TRBV5-4

CDR3 DNA: TGTGCCAGCAGTCCCGACAGCTATGGCTACACCTTC
CDR3 protein: CASSPDSYGYTF
clone size: -
D gene: -
J gene: TRBJ1-2
V gene: TRBV12-3/TRBV12-4

CDR3 DNA: TGTGCCAGCAGCTTGATCCAGTCCTACAATGAGCAGTTCTTC
CDR3 protein: CASSLIQSYNEQFF
clone size: -
D gene: -
J gene: TRBJ2-1
V gene: TRBV5-4

CDR3 DNA: TGTGCCAGCAGCCTCCAGGGAAAAAGAGACACTGAAGCTTTCTTT
CDR3 protein: CASSLQGKRDTEAFF
clone size: -
D gene: -
J gene: TRBJ1-1
V gene: TRBV11-2

CDR3 DNA: TGTGCCAGCAGTGAGGAGGGAGGCAATCAGCCCCAGCATTTT
CDR3 protein: CASSEEGGNQPQHF
clone size: once
D gene: -
J gene: TRBJ1-5
V gene: TRBV2

CDR3 DNA: TGTGCCAGCAGTAGGACAGGGAACAACTATGGCTACACCTTC
CDR3 protein: CASSRTGNNYGYTF
clone size: few
D gene: TRBD1
J gene: TRBJ1-2
V gene: TRBV6-5

CDR3 DNA: TGTGCCAGCAGTGATCTTTATAGCAATCAGCCCCAGCATTTT
CDR3 protein: CASSDLYSNQPQHF
clone size: -
D gene: -
J gene: TRBJ1-5
V gene: TRBV2

CDR3 DNA: TGTGCCAGCAGCGTAGGGACAGGAAACTATGGCTACACCTTC
CDR3 protein: CASSVGTGNYGYTF
clone size: -
D gene: TRBD1
J gene: TRBJ1-2
V gene: TRBV9

CDR3 DNA: TGTGCCACCGGACAGGGCGGCAATGAGCAGTTCTTC
CDR3 protein: CATGQGGNEQFF
clone size: -
D gene: TRBD1
J gene: TRBJ2-1
V gene: TRBV10-3

CDR3 DNA: TGTGCCAGCAGCCCCGCCGGGACTACCTACAATGAGCAGTTCTTC
CDR3 protein: CASSPAGTTYNEQFF
clone size: -
D gene: TRBD2
J gene: TRBJ2-1
V gene: TRBV9

CDR3 DNA: TGTGCCAGCAGCTTAGCCGGGTTAGCGGGGGGGTTTACCTACAATGAGCAGTTCTTC
CDR3 protein: CASSLAGLAGGFTYNEQFF
clone size: -
D gene: TRBD2
J gene: TRBJ2-1
V gene: TRBV7-6

CDR3 DNA: TGTGCCAGCAGCCAAGCCGCAGGGGGCTATGGCTACACCTTC
CDR3 protein: CASSQAAGGYGYTF
clone size: -
D gene: TRBD1
J gene: TRBJ1-2
V gene: TRBV3-1/TRBV3-2

CDR3 DNA: TGTGCCACCAGCCTAGGCAGGGGAAGGCCCCAGCATTTT
CDR3 protein: CATSLGRGRPQHF
clone size: -
D gene: -
J gene: TRBJ1-5
V gene: TRBV24-1

CDR3 DNA: TGTGCCAGCAGCTTAGGCGGGGTGAACACCGGGGAGCTGTTTTTT
CDR3 protein: CASSLGGVNTGELFF
clone size: -
D gene: -
J gene: TRBJ2-2
V gene: TRBV7-9

CDR3 DNA: TGTGCCAGCAGACCTAGCGGGAGGGCCCGCAACGAGCAGTACTTC
CDR3 protein: CASRPSGRARNEQYF
clone size: few
D gene: TRBD2
J gene: TRBJ2-7
V gene: TRBV6-2/TRBV6-3